The next 23 T cell receptor beta chains were all read from a single sample in a study of blood T cells in healthy people across ages. For the second PCR, which ran for roughly 6 to 12 cycles, a sample-barcoded 5' primer and a J-beta primer mix were used. TCRdb itself ran the 5' RACE reads through MiXCR, one entry per CDR3 protein. The sample consists of roughly 700,000 distinct CDR3 sequences, 25% of them appearing once. The sample also formed part of further work on T cells of mothers and their children.

The sequenced sample consisted of blood. These receptors originate from a boy aged 5-17 years in good health.

This chain links TRBV6-1 with TRBJ2-1; D is unresolved. V lost 5 bases, J lost 7 bases, and 21 bases lay in between. The germline V gene has CDR1 MNHNS and CDR2 SASEGT. The CDR3 spans 16 residues. In DNA form, the CDR3 reads TGTGCCAGCAGTCGGTCGGTCCAATCACTAAGTAATGAGCAGTTCTTC. Its translation: CASSRSVQSLSNEQFF.

The chain uses TRBV12-3 or TRBV12-4 and TRBJ2-1; 10 bases map to TRBD1. This CDR3 is 14 amino acids long. The V segment lost 3 bases and the J segment 6 bases; nucleotides outside the gene matches: 2. The CDR3 nucleotides read TGTGCCAGCAGTTTGGGACAGGGGAGCAATGAGCAGTTCTTC. As protein: CASSLGQGSNEQFF.

This clonotype was detected only a few times. The chain uses TRBV29-1 and TRBJ2-1; D ambiguous. Germline-derived CDR1 and CDR2 are SQVTM and ANQGSEA. The CDR3 extends over 15 amino acids. Trimming took off 0 bases at V and 2 bases at J, with 11 bases between the two ends. CDR3 sequence: CSVEDQVTAYNEQFF. In DNA form, the CDR3 reads TGCAGCGTTGAAGATCAGGTCACAGCCTACAATGAGCAGTTCTTC.

V usage is TRBV29-1 and J usage is TRBJ2-1; unclear D gene. The CDR3 sequence is 14 residues long. V was cut by 2 bases and J by 0 bases, with 8 bases left in between. Germline V lookup: CDR1 SQVTM, CDR2 ANQGSEA. CDR3 DNA: TGCAGCGTTGAAAGGCCGAGCTCCTACAATGAGCAGTTCTTC. This translates into CSVERPSSYNEQFF.

This clonotype was picked up a small number of times. V gene TRBV20-1 combines with J gene TRBJ1-2; D is possibly TRBD1 (5 bases). Germline CDR1 reads DFQATT; CDR2 reads SNEGSKA (reference sequence). The CDR3 runs 12 residues. Trimming pared 1 base from V and 7 bases from J, leaving 10 bases between. For the CDR3, the DNA is TGCAGTGCTAGAGTCGGGGGTTTTGGCTACACCTTC. Protein: CSARVGGFGYTF.

The V and J genes are TRBV20-1 and TRBJ2-7; TRBD2 might be the D (5 bases). The CDR3 loop spans 12 amino acids. The ends were cut back, 5 bases at V and 3 bases at J, with 11 bases in the middle. The germline V gene encodes CDR1 DFQATT and CDR2 SNEGSKA (reference sequence). CDR3 in amino acids: CSASGILYEQYF. The CDR3 nucleotides are TGCAGTGCTTCCGGGATACTCTACGAGCAGTACTTC.

This clonotype was observed a few times. The rearrangement uses TRBV7-2 and TRBJ2-5; maybe TRBD1 (6 bases). The end of the DNA aligns better with TRBJ2-1, so the J call may be wrong. The CDR3 contains 12 residues. The germline CDR1 and CDR2 sequences are SGHTA and FQGNSA. The CDR3: CASRQGNNEQFF. In DNA form, the CDR3 reads TGTGCCAGCAGACAGGGAAACAATGAGCAGTTCTTC.

The genes are TRBV12-3 or TRBV12-4 and TRBJ1-1; TRBD1 aligns across 8 bases. V lost 5 bases and J lost 6; bases outside the gene matches: 14. The CDR3 has 16 amino acids. The CDR3 sequence: CASSPNAEDRAPEAFF. The CDR3 DNA reads as TGTGCCAGCAGTCCAAATGCGGAGGACAGGGCCCCTGAAGCTTTCTTT.

This clonotype occurred a few times. The chain recombines TRBV9 with TRBJ2-2, with D possibly called TRBD1 or TRBD2 (5 bases each). Germline V lookup: CDR1 SGDLS, CDR2 YYNGEE. The CDR3 is 14 amino acids. Trimming pared 3 bases from V and 7 bases from J, leaving 13 bases between. The CDR3 sequence: CASSAGLGGGELFF. CDR3 nucleotide sequence: TGTGCCAGCAGCGCAGGACTTGGGGGCGGGGAGCTGTTTTTT.

The chain recombines TRBV20-1 with TRBJ2-5; 9 nucleotides line up with TRBD1. V shed 3 bases, J shed 6 bases, and the junction held 11 bases outside the gene matches. From germline, CDR1 is DFQATT and CDR2 SNEGSKA (reference sequence). This CDR3 is built from 15 residues. The CDR3 region has the DNA TGCAGTGCTAGCGACTGGGACAGGGTCCTTCAGACCCAGTACTTC. Protein product: CSASDWDRVLQTQYF.

The table lists this clonotype with a few counts. This chain uses TRBV2 with TRBJ2-1, with 9 bases that match TRBD2. The germline CDR1 and CDR2 sequences are SNHLY and FYNNEI. This CDR3 contains 14 residues. V gave up 8 bases and J gave up 6 bases; unmatched junction bases: 8. The CDR3 region is CASSSGRNTNEQFF. In DNA, the CDR3 is TGTGCCAGCTCAAGCGGGAGGAATACCAATGAGCAGTTCTTC.

The chain uses TRBV20-1 and TRBJ2-2; TRBD1 aligns across 11 bases. This CDR3 region has 16 residues. V shed 6 bases and J 7 bases; nucleotides not matched to a gene: 13. Germline V lookup: CDR1 DFQATT, CDR2 SNEGSKA (reference sequence). The CDR3 loop reads CSALDPGQGAGGELFF. CDR3 in DNA: TGCAGTGCACTTGACCCAGGACAGGGGGCTGGCGGGGAGCTGTTTTTT.

Here the CDR3 DNA reads TGCAGTGCTATTCCTAGCGGACCCACCCAAGAGACCCAGTACTTC. It encodes CSAIPSGPTQETQYF. The rearrangement uses TRBV20-1 and TRBJ2-5; 7 positions match TRBD2. The CDR3 totals 15 residues. Germline loops: CDR1 DFQATT, CDR2 SNEGSKA (reference sequence). V shed 4 bases and J 1 base; nucleotides not matched to a gene: 9.

The chain has TRBV12-5 and TRBJ1-2, with D uncertain. V was pared by 8 bases and J by 1 base, with 8 bases between. From germline, CDR1 is LGHNT and CDR2 FRNRAP. The CDR3 contains 12 residues. CDR3 in DNA: TGTGCTAGTTCTGCAATTAACTATGGCTACACCTTC. Amino acid sequence: CASSAINYGYTF.

Regarding this clonotype: This CDR3 is missing its conserved last phenylalanine or tryptophan, likely due to a read error. This sequence joins TRBV9 and TRBJ2-5; unclear D gene. The J call is uncertain, as TRBJ2-7 better fits the DNA end. The germline CDR1 and CDR2 sequences are SGDLS and YYNGEE. The CDR3 loop spans 13 amino acids. The CDR3 protein is CASSVGASYEQYL. In nucleotides, the CDR3 is TGTGCCAGCAGCGTAGGGGCCTCCTACGAGCAGTACCTC.

The chain recombines TRBV2 with TRBJ1-2; D ambiguous. The CDR3 length is 14 residues. The V gene's germline CDR1 is SNHLY and CDR2 FYNNEI. V was shortened by 1 base and J by 7 bases, with 13 bases between the two germline ends. The CDR3 is CASSEGGMGSGYTF. CDR3 DNA: TGTGCCAGCAGTGAAGGAGGGATGGGAAGTGGCTACACCTTC. The full variable domain, with the rest looked up from reference TRBV2 and TRBJ1-2, is EPEVTQTPSHQVTQMGQEVILRCVPISNHLYFYWYRQILGQKVEFLVSFYNNEISEKSEIFDDQFSVERPDGSNFTLKIRSTKLEDSAMYFCASSEGGMGSGYTFGSGTRLTVV.

In its sample, this clonotype was seen a few times. This chain uses TRBV12-3 or TRBV12-4 with TRBJ1-6; D remains unclear. This CDR3 has 13 amino acids. V lost 7 bases, J lost 9 bases, and 13 bases lay in between. The CDR3 protein is CASTVRRGSPLHF. The DNA for the CDR3 is TGTGCCAGCACGGTACGGAGAGGTTCACCCCTCCACTTT.

The J gene is TRBJ1-3, the V gene TRBV12-3 or TRBV12-4, with a weak D call TRBD1 (5 bases). V was clipped by 3 bases and J by 2 bases, with 8 bases between them. The CDR3 runs 14 residues. Here the CDR3 reads CASSFLDTGNTIYF. CDR3 sequence (DNA): TGTGCCAGCAGTTTCTTGGACACTGGAAACACCATATATTTT.

The sample holds a few counts of this clonotype. The CDR3 spells CASTPAGGENGETQYF. The CDR3 nucleotides are TGCGCCAGCACCCCCGCGGGGGGCGAGAATGGAGAGACCCAGTACTTC. The chain employs TRBV5-1 and TRBJ2-5; 8 positions match TRBD2. Germline CDR1 reads SGHRS; CDR2 reads YFSETQ. The CDR3 is 16 amino acids. J lost 4 bases, V lost 6 bases, and 14 bases had no gene match.

The V and J genes are TRBV11-2 and TRBJ2-1; D might be TRBD1 (6 bases). The CDR3 runs to 16 residues. V lost 2 bases, J lost 0 bases, and 11 bases lay in between. Germline CDR1 reads SGHAT; CDR2 reads FQNNGV. The CDR3 loop reads CASSLRDTFSYNEQFF. The CDR3 coding sequence is TGTGCCAGCAGCTTACGGGACACCTTCTCCTACAATGAGCAGTTCTTC.

The chain joins TRBV2 to TRBJ2-2, with D hard to call. The CDR3 contains 13 residues. V was shortened by 6 bases and J by 6 bases, with 11 bases between the two germline ends. CDR1 and CDR2 from the germline V gene are SNHLY and FYNNEI. Here the CDR3 reads CASRKPNSGELFF. CDR3 nucleotides: TGTGCCAGCAGGAAGCCCAACTCCGGGGAGCTGTTTTTT. Supplemented by reference TRBV2 and TRBJ2-2, the full variable domain reads EPEVTQTPSHQVTQMGQEVILRCVPISNHLYFYWYRQILGQKVEFLVSFYNNEISEKSEIFDDQFSVERPDGSNFTLKIRSTKLEDSAMYFCASRKPNSGELFFGEGSRLTVL.

The chain carries TRBV29-1 and TRBJ2-7; 14 nucleotides align to TRBD2. The trim removed 1 base at V and 0 bases at J, leaving 17 bases unmatched. CDR1 is SQVTM and CDR2 is ANQGSEA in the germline V gene. The CDR3 runs to 21 residues. The CDR3 DNA reads TGCAGCGTTGAAGGTCTCCAGGGGACTAGCGGGAGAAGTCTTGGCTCCTACGAGCAGTACTTC. Translating it yields CSVEGLQGTSGRSLGSYEQYF.

The chain uses TRBV20-1 and TRBJ2-5, with 11 bases lining up with TRBD2. Germline V gives CDR1 DFQATT, CDR2 SNEGSKA (reference sequence). The CDR3 covers 17 residues. Unmatched junction bases numbered 11, after V lost 5 bases and J lost 0 bases. The CDR3 DNA sequence: TGCAGTGCTGGCACCCTCATAGCGGGGGGGTACCAAGAGACCCAGTACTTC. Its translation: CSAGTLIAGGYQETQYF.